Reported below is one TCR beta chain. Its cognate antigen is unknown. Repertoires were generated with immunoSEQ multiplex PCR, while TCRdb's copy carries only in-frame clones and drops some. The top ten hold under 0.9% of the sample, which has 95,000 to 150,000 clones, 80% to 95% seen once. This CDR3 is 16 amino acids long. Unmatched junction bases numbered 8, after V lost 5 bases and J lost 0 bases. The germline V gene encodes CDR1 MNHNY and CDR2 SVGAGI (reference sequence). The data belong to a study of OX40 agonist ivuxolimab in advanced cancers. About the study: Dose-escalation patients had hepatocellular carcinoma, melanoma, renal cell or head and neck cancer. Of mixed ages from about 20 to 85 and averaging around 60 years, the group was around 78% male.

Regarding the study as a whole: It was not determined which antigens were specifically recognized by the peripheral T cells that had undergone clonal expansion. Mean expanded clone counts were higher in CD8+ than CD4+ T cells.

This rearrangement joins TRBV6-6 to TRBJ1-1, with 8 nucleotides matching TRBD1. The material sequenced was CD4+ or CD8+ T cells sorted from blood, taken in a trial of the OX40 agonist ivuxolimab. The receptor was isolated from an adult with an advanced solid tumor such as melanoma, head and neck, liver or kidney cancer. CDR3: CASSQIGQGMNTEAFF. The CDR3 coding sequence is TGTGCCAGCAGTCAAATCGGACAGGGCATGAACACTGAAGCTTTCTTT.